A selection of T cell receptor beta chains follows, all from one sample in a study of blood T cell repertoires in COVID-19. This table comes from immunoSEQ multiplex PCR, and its TCRdb copy is limited to in-frame clones, with some not included. The sample consists of some 54,000 clones, around 81% of them appearing once. The source material was peripheral blood. All receptors derive from a woman older than 75 with COVID-19, enrolled during active disease. Both conserved end residues are part of each CDR3. The D gene is left open where the match is weak. Clone size is stated in some rows and not others, as once, few, many or a class when expanded.

d_call j_call clone_size v_call cdr3_nt cdr3_aa
TRBD1 TRBJ2-5 . TRBV5-4 TGTGCCAGCAGTCGACCCGGGACAGGGGGGGAGACCCAGTACTTC CASSRPGTGGETQYF
. TRBJ2-3 . TRBV6-5 TGTGCCAGCAAATCGAGCACAGATACGCAGTATTTT CASKSSTDTQYF
TRBD1 TRBJ2-1 . TRBV4-1 TGCGCCAGCAGCCCTGGGACAGACAATGAGCAGTTCTTC CASSPGTDNEQFF
TRBD2 TRBJ2-7 few TRBV19 TGTGCCAGTAGTATCCCCGGGACTAGCCTCTACGAGCAGTACTTC CASSIPGTSLYEQYF
. TRBJ2-5 . TRBV19 TGTGCCAGTAACGCAGGGAGGGAGACCCAGTACTTC CASNAGRETQYF
. TRBJ2-1 . TRBV19 TGTGCCAGTACGAGAGGCTCCGGACTCCCCCCTCTCAATGAGCAGTTCTTC CASTRGSGLPPLNEQFF
. TRBJ2-7 . TRBV6-5 TGTGCCAGCAGCCGCGGGGCTAGCGCCTCCTACGAGCAGTACTTC CASSRGASASYEQYF
. TRBJ1-1 . TRBV27 TGTGCCAGCAGTTTCCGAGGGGGCACTGAAGCTTTCTTT CASSFRGGTEAFF
TRBD1 TRBJ1-1 . TRBV10-1 TGCGCCAGCAGTGAGTCGGGCCCGGGACAGGGGGCGCGGAACACTGAAGCTTTCTTT CASSESGPGQGARNTEAFF
TRBD1 TRBJ2-2 few TRBV5-1 TGCGCCAGCAGCGACCCGGGACAGGGCGTTAGTAGATTAACCGGGGAGCTGTTTTTT CASSDPGQGVSRLTGELFF
. TRBJ2-3 . TRBV4-1 TGCGCCAGCAGCCAAGCACAAACAGATACGCAGTATTTT CASSQAQTDTQYF
. TRBJ2-2 . TRBV30 TGTGCCTTAATTAAGGGGGATGTCACCGGGGAGCTGTTTTTT CALIKGDVTGELFF
TRBD2 TRBJ2-1 once TRBV10-1 TGCGCCAGCAGACAAGCGGGAGGGTACAATGGGGAGCAGTTCTTC CASRQAGGYNGEQFF
TRBD2 TRBJ2-1 . TRBV7-8 TGTGCCAGCAGCTTACTTACATCCAGCGGGGTTGGCAATGAGCAGTTCTTC CASSLLTSSGVGNEQFF
TRBD2 TRBJ2-1 . TRBV5-1 TGCGCCAGCAGCTTGGGGTCTAGCGGAGTATACAATGAGCAGTTCTTC CASSLGSSGVYNEQFF
. TRBJ1-2 once TRBV10-3 TGTGCCATCAGTCCGCAGGGCCGGGATGGCTACACCTTC CAISPQGRDGYTF
TRBD2 TRBJ2-7 . TRBV18 TGTGCCAGCTCACCCGAGGGACTAGCGGGAGAGCAGTACTTC CASSPEGLAGEQYF
TRBD1 TRBJ1-4 . TRBV25-1 TGTGCCAGCAGAACAGGGGGCGCCCTAAATGAAAAACTGTTTTTT CASRTGGALNEKLFF
TRBD1 TRBJ2-2 . TRBV28 TGTGCCAGCAGGATAGACAGGGCGAACACCGGGGAGCTGTTTTTT CASRIDRANTGELFF
TRBD1 TRBJ2-7 once TRBV19 TGTGCCAGTAGTCCGACAGGGGACGAGCAGTACTTC CASSPTGDEQYF
TRBD1 TRBJ1-5 . TRBV19 TGTGCCACCAAGGACAGGCCTGGAACCAATAGCAATCAGCCCCAGCATTTT CATKDRPGTNSNQPQHF
TRBD1 TRBJ1-1 . TRBV3-1/TRBV3-2 TGTGCCAGCAGGGGGACAGTGAACACTGAAGCTTTCTTT CASRGTVNTEAFF
TRBD2 TRBJ2-1 . TRBV5-1 TGCGCCAGCAGCTTGGTGGTAGCGGGAGTGGATGAGCAGTTCTTC CASSLVVAGVDEQFF
. TRBJ2-7 . TRBV2 TGTGCCAGCAGTATACAGGGTTACGAGCAGTACTTC CASSIQGYEQYF
. TRBJ1-5 . TRBV6-5 TGTGCCAGCAGTTTACAGGGCCCCAATCAGCCCCAGCATTTT CASSLQGPNQPQHF
TRBD2 TRBJ2-3 . TRBV5-6 TGTGCCAGCAGCTTCTCTCCGACTAGCGCAGGGGAAGATACGCAGTATTTT CASSFSPTSAGEDTQYF
. TRBJ1-5 few TRBV6-5 TGTGCCAGCAGTTCAACAGGGTTTCAGCCCCAGCATTTT CASSSTGFQPQHF
TRBD2 TRBJ2-4 . TRBV19 TGTGCCAGTAGTAGAACTAGCGGGAGTCAGCGTCACATTCAGTACTTC CASSRTSGSQRHIQYF
. TRBJ2-4 once TRBV6-2/TRBV6-3 TGTGCCAGCAGTCCGAGATTAGCCAAAAACATTCAGTACTTC CASSPRLAKNIQYF
. TRBJ2-7 . TRBV5-6 TGTGCCAGCAGCTACCAGCGGAACTACGAGCAGTACTTC CASSYQRNYEQYF
TRBD2 TRBJ2-2 . TRBV27 TGTGCCAGCAGTTTCGTTCCTAGCGGGCCCGATGGCGGGGAGCTGTTTTTT CASSFVPSGPDGGELFF